This T cell receptor (beta chain) derives from a study of beta chain features in type 1 diabetes. Germline-derived CDR1 and CDR2 are KGHSH and LQKENI. The CDR3 has 13 amino acids. Trimming shortened V by 2 bases and J by 6 bases, and 10 bases separated the two germline ends. Investigators reverse transcribed all isolated RNA, so they sequenced expressed TCRB transcripts. Libraries were prepared by immunoSEQ multiplex PCR; TCRdb keeps only in-frame clonotypes and omits some of them. The data show 970,000 or so clones, roughly 16% seen once. The chain recombines TRBV18 with TRBJ1-1; the D is unclear. The receptor's source is a woman in her late teens or twenties in good health. The sample taken for sequencing was naive CD4+ T cells from blood. The CDR3 DNA sequence: TGTGCCAGCTCACCAATGATGGCTTCTGAAGCTTTCTTT. It yields the protein CASSPMMASEAFF.